The clone carrying this TCR beta chain has ten or more counts. The data are from a study of early T cells in non-severe SARS-CoV-2 infection. TCRdb ran MiXCR on the 5' RACE reads and lists one entry per CDR3 protein. The sample lists approximately 65,000 distinct CDR3 sequences, about an eighth occurring once. This TCR was recovered from an adult who was a healthcare worker with PCR-confirmed SARS-CoV-2 infection or an uninfected control (not recorded which). Sequenced material: whole blood.

The CDR3 nucleotides are TGTGCCAGCAGTGGCCGGGACAGGGGGGACTATGGCTACACCTTC. It codes for CASSGRDRGDYGYTF. V is TRBV6-1 and J is TRBJ1-2, with TRBD1 matching 11 bases. The CDR3 is 15 amino acids. V lost 4 bases, J lost 3 bases, and 4 bases stayed unmatched. The germline V gene has CDR1 MNHNS and CDR2 SASEGT.